What follows describes a single T cell receptor (beta chain). The data were obtained in a study of blood T cell repertoires in COVID-19. Produced via immunoSEQ multiplex PCR; TCRdb's table is partial and in-frame only. The sample records 50,000 to 80,000 clones, more than 75% being singletons. From germline, CDR1 is SGHRS and CDR2 YFSETQ. J was trimmed by 6 bases and V by 1 base; bases with no gene match: 5. The CDR3 is 14 amino acids. Seattle-derived patients entered the study during active infection and were followed longitudinally. V and J are TRBV5-1 and TRBJ2-7; 9 nucleotides align to TRBD2. The TCR originated in a man in his sixties with COVID-19, enrolled during active disease. Input material: peripheral blood. The CDR3 nucleotides read TGCGCCAGCAGCTTGTTAGCGGGAGAAGGCGAGCAGTACTTC. This codes for CASSLLAGEGEQYF.